This T cell receptor (beta chain) was observed in a study of identical twins. A word on this clonotype: Its target is unknown.

MiXCR, applied by TCRdb to the 5' RACE reads, yields one record per CDR3 protein. Here the sample spans roughly 230,000 distinct CDR3 sequences, around 8% being singletons. Whole-study findings and limits: Modelling underestimated the level of out-of-frame TCR alpha sharing observed in monozygotic twins. These conclusions were based on statistical analysis (cross-sectional, not following the same donors).

The germline V gene has CDR1 MNHEY and CDR2 SVGEGT. This CDR3 spans 13 amino acids. V was trimmed by 6 bases and J by 5 bases, leaving 11 bases between them. These data also featured in a second study, about yellow fever vaccine responses in identical twins.

This TCR was sampled from a woman aged 18-29 years in good health. The chain recombines TRBV6-2 or TRBV6-3 with TRBJ2-1, with D perhaps TRBD2 (5 bases). The sample was CD8+ T cells sorted from blood. For the CDR3, the DNA is TGTGCCAGCAGACCCTTCGGGGACAATGAGCAGTTCTTC. Translating it yields CASRPFGDNEQFF.